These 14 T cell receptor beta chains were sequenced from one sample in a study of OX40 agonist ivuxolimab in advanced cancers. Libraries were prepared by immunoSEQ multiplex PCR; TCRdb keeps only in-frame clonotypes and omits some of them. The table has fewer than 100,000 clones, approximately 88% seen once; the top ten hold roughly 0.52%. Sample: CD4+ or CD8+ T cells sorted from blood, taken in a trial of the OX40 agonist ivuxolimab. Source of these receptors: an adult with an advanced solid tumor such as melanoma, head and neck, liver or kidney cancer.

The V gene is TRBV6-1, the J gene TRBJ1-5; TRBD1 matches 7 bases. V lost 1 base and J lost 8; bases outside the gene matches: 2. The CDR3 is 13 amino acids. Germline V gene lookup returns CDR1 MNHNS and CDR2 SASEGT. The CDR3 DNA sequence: TGTGCCAGCAGTGAAGACAGGGGTGAGCCCCAGCATTTT. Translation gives CASSEDRGEPQHF.

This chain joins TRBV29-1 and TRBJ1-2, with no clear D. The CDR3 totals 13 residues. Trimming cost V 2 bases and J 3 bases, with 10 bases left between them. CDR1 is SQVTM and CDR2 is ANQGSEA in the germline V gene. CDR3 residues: CSVENKRYYGYTF. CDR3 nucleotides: TGCAGCGTTGAAAATAAACGGTACTATGGCTACACCTTC.

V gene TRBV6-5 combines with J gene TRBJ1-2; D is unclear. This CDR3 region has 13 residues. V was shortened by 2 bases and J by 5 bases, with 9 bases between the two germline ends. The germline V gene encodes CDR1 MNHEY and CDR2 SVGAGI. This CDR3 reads CASSYGLGYGYTF. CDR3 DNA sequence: TGTGCCAGCAGTTACGGGCTAGGTTATGGCTACACCTTC.

CDR3 nucleotide sequence: TGTGCCAGCAGCCACTTCCAAGAGACCCAGTACTTC. It translates to CASSHFQETQYF. The chain is built from TRBV14 and TRBJ2-5; D uncertain. Germline CDR1 SGHDN, CDR2 FVKESK. This CDR3 has 12 residues. The ends were cut back, 3 bases at V and 1 base at J, with 3 bases in the middle. The variable domain in full, completed from reference TRBV14 and TRBJ2-5, reads EAGVTQFPSHSVIEKGQTVTLRCDPISGHDNLYWYRRVMGKEIKFLLHFVKESKQDESGMPNNRFLAERTGGTYSTLKVQPAELEDSGVYFCASSHFQETQYFGPGTRLLVL.

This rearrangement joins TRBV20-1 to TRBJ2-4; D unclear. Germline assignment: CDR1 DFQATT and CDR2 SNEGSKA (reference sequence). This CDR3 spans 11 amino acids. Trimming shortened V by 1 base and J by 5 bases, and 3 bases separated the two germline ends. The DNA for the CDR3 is TGCAGTGCTAGAGTCCAAAACATTCAGTACTTC. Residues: CSARVQNIQYF.

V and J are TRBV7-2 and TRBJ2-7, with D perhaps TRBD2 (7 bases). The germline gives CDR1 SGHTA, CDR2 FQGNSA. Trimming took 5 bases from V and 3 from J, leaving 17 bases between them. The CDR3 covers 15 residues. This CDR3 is CASSQSRGGIYEQYF. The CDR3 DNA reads TGTGCCAGCAGCCAATCTAGGGGGGGTATCTACGAGCAGTACTTC.

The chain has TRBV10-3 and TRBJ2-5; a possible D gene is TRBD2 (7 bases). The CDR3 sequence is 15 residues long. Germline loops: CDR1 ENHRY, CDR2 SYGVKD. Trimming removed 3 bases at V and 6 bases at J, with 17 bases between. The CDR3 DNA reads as TGTGCCATCAGTGATAGTGGGGGGGCAATAAAGACCCAGTACTTC. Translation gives CAISDSGGAIKTQYF.

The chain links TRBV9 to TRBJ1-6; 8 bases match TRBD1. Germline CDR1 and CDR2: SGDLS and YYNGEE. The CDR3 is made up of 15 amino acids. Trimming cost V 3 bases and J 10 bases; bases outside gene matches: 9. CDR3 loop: CASSGRTGPESPLHF. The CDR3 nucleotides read TGTGCCAGCAGCGGTAGGACAGGGCCCGAATCACCCCTCCACTTT.

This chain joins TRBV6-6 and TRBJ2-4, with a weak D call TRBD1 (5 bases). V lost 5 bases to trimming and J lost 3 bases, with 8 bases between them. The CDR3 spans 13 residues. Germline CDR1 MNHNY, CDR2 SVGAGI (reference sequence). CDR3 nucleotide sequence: TGTGCCAGCAGTACAGGCGGCAAAAACATTCAGTACTTC. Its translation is CASSTGGKNIQYF.

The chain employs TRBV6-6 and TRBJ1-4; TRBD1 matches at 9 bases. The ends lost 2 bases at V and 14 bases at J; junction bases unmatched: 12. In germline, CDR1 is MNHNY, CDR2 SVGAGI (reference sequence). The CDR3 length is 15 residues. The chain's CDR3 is CASSYPSRDRDKLFF. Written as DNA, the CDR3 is TGTGCCAGCAGTTACCCGTCCCGGGACAGGGACAAGCTGTTTTTT.

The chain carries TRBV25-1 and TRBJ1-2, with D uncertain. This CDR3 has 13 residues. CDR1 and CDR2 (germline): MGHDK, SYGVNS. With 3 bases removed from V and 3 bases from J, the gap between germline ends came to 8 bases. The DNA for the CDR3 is TGTGCCAGCAGTGACCCGGTCTACTATGGCTACACCTTC. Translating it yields CASSDPVYYGYTF.

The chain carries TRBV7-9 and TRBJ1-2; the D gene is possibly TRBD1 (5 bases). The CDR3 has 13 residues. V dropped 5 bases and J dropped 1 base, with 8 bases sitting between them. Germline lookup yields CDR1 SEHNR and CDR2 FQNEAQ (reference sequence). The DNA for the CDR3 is TGTGCCAGCAGCCTACAGGTTAACTATGGCTACACCTTC. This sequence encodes CASSLQVNYGYTF.

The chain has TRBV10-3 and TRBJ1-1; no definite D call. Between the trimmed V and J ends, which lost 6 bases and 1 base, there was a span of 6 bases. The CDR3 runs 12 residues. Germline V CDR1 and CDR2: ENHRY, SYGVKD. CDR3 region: CAIRETNTEAFF. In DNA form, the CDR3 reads TGTGCCATCAGGGAGACGAACACTGAAGCTTTCTTT.

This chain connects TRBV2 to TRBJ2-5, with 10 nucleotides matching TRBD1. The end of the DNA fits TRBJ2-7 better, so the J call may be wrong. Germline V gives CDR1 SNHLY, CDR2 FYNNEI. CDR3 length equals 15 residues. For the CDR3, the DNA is TGTGCCAGCAGTACCGACAGGGGGCGCGGTAACGAGCAGTACTTC. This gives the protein CASSTDRGRGNEQYF.